This TCR beta chain was obtained from a study of cytomegalovirus exposure and HLA in healthy donors. At the level of the study: There were fewer than 500 genotyped donors. Of these, 81% fell in the genetic ancestry cluster associated with self-reported Caucasian donors.

From germline, CDR1 is MGHDK and CDR2 SYGVNS. Trimming cost V 4 bases and J 4 bases, with 10 bases left between them. This CDR3 region has 13 residues. Study-wide findings and caveats: The productive fraction for most TCR beta V segments was about 90% or about 30% in an earlier analysis. According to a later analysis, most TCR beta chains associated with CMV appeared HLA-restricted. Three chains tied to CMV proved CMV antigen-specific in vitro.

On this clone itself: The antigen is undetermined.

Use of 60 Vbeta and 13 Jbeta primers characterized the PCR. TCRdb's copy holds only in-frame clones and misses some; the assay was immunoSEQ multiplex PCR. Counted here are 150,000 to 200,000 clones, more than 70% occurring once; the ten biggest clones make up over 4.5%. The chain joins TRBV25-1 to TRBJ1-2; no reliable D call. The receptor was derived from a male donor in good health and CMV-seronegative. The sample taken for sequencing was PBMCs. The CDR3 DNA sequence: TGTGCCAGCAGTGCCTCTTCCGGCTATGGCTACACCTTC. This gives the protein CASSASSGYGYTF.